This record concerns one T cell receptor (beta chain) sequence. The source of the sample is a study of T cells in Graves' hyperthyroidism and ophthalmopathy. It was RNA transcripts that yielded the amplified TCR beta CDR3 regions. TCR CDR3 underwent first-round RT-PCR with the HTBI primer set. A single record per CDR3 protein comes from TCRdb applying MiXCR to the multiplex PCR reads. The table lists about 270,000 distinct CDR3 sequences, around 25% of them singletons. The receptor was derived from a man aged 35 to 55 with Graves' hyperthyroidism that later progressed to Graves' ophthalmopathy. The sequenced sample was blood.

CDR3 in amino acids: CASSQRTGGINQPQHF. Here the CDR3 DNA reads TGTGCCAGCAGTCAGAGGACAGGGGGGATCAATCAGCCCCAGCATTTT. This chain connects TRBV6-1 to TRBJ1-5; TRBD1 aligns across 10 bases. The CDR3 loop spans 16 amino acids. CDR1 is MNHNS, CDR2 SASEGT, per germline. Unmatched junction bases numbered 7, after V lost 5 bases and J lost 3 bases.